This is a list of T cell receptor beta chains from one sample in a study of blood T cell repertoires in COVID-19. TCRdb's table, derived via immunoSEQ multiplex PCR, lists solely in-frame clones and lacks some. The top ten hold around 7.2% of the sample, which has some 240,000 clones, 75% to 85% seen once. The sample comprised peripheral blood. The receptors here all came from a woman of 80 years or more with COVID-19, enrolled during active disease. CDR3s leave out the opening cysteine and the closing phenylalanine or tryptophan. The size entry is marked missing in some rows and otherwise reads once, few, many or a size class.

V,J,size,CDR3
TRBV18,TRBJ1-1,few,ASSRGTGGSLTEAF
TRBV20-1,TRBJ1-1,.,SAKGVLEAF
TRBV24-1,TRBJ2-1,.,ATSDLIAGEQF
TRBV6-4,TRBJ1-5,.,ASSDLVRARQPQH
TRBV29-1,TRBJ2-5,.,SVQDTQQETQY
TRBV30,TRBJ2-2,once,AWSLTSTGELF
TRBV5-6,TRBJ1-1,.,ASSTQGALNTEAF
TRBV6-5,TRBJ2-5,.,ASSSLTSGGGTQY
TRBV5-6,TRBJ1-4,.,ASSLLPTGTEKLF
TRBV2,TRBJ2-6,.,ASSELTGANVLT
TRBV4-1,TRBJ2-7,.,ASSQTNRDDEQY
TRBV5-4,TRBJ2-1,.,ASSLTRSSYNEQF
TRBV7-3,TRBJ1-5,.,ASSLTKDRGWIEECQPQH
TRBV2,TRBJ1-5,.,ASSDRGRSNQPQH
TRBV28,TRBJ2-3,.,ASKKRETGDTQY
TRBV7-2,TRBJ2-2,.,ASSSRQGSGELF
TRBV20-1,TRBJ1-5,.,SAGQLEPQH
TRBV9,TRBJ1-2,.,ASTKEGQGAYGYT
TRBV7-2,TRBJ1-5,.,ASSLARGANQPQH
TRBV2,TRBJ2-1,.,ASSGTSDNEQF
TRBV18,TRBJ2-5,.,ASSRRVGQQETQY
TRBV7-2,TRBJ2-1,.,ASSLAHHNEQF
TRBV24-1,TRBJ2-2,.,ATSAPGSGELF
TRBV6-5,TRBJ2-7,.,ASSPTGGIYEQY
TRBV6-4,TRBJ1-6,.,ASSPVAGTEINSPLH
TRBV6-5,TRBJ1-6,.,ASAPTGGNSPLH
TRBV5-1,TRBJ1-6,.,ASSGGRNNSPLH
TRBV19,TRBJ1-1,.,ATAGRSQAF
TRBV19,TRBJ2-7,.,ASSIGRFSYEQY
TRBV5-1,TRBJ1-2,.,ASSKGQGAWGYT
TRBV5-1,TRBJ1-6,.,ASSPAVSSYNSPLH
TRBV27,TRBJ2-7,.,ASRGQGRTGEQY
TRBV4-1,TRBJ2-3,.,ASSPTSGGTTDTQY
TRBV6-5,TRBJ1-1,.,ASRQGEETTEAF
TRBV5-4,TRBJ2-2,few,ASSRQGNTGELF
TRBV2,TRBJ1-4,few,ASSERDRAEKLF
TRBV30,TRBJ1-3,.,AWSPDRAGGNTIY
TRBV28,TRBJ1-5,few,ASSLRVKRNQPQH
TRBV3-1/TRBV3-2,TRBJ2-1,.,ASSLLGDEQF
TRBV3-1/TRBV3-2,TRBJ1-1,.,ASSPLGFNTEAF
TRBV10-3,TRBJ2-7,.,AISDPTRTTRFYEQY
TRBV6-5,TRBJ1-4,few,ASSQHRFWEKLF
TRBV15,TRBJ1-1,once,ATSRDRGAQNTEAF
TRBV5-1,TRBJ2-1,few,ASSSTSGSYNEQF
TRBV7-2,TRBJ2-2,.,ASRGGARVQPELF